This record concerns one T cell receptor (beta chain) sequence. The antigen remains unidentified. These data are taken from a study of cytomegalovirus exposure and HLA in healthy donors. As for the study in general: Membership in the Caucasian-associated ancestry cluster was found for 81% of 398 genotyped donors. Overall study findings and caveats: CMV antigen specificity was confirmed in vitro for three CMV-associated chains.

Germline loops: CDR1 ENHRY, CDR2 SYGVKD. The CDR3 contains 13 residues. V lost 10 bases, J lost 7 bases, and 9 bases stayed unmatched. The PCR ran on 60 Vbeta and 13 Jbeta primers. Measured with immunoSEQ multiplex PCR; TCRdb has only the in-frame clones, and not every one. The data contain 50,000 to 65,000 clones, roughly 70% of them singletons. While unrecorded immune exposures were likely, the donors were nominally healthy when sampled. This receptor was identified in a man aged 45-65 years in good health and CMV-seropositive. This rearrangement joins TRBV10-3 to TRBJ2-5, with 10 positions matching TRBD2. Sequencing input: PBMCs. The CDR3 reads CATLTSGSGTQYF. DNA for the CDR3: TGTGCCACCCTGACTAGCGGGTCAGGGACCCAGTACTTC.